The 3 T cell receptor beta chains below were found in one sample sequenced in a study of regulatory T cells in long-lasting Graves disease. The sample's time point: newly diagnosed GD, antithyroid drugs for less than 3 months. PBMCs provided the RNA from which the TCR library was made. Assembly of TCR beta libraries relied on iRepertoire HTBI primers together with Arm-PCR of CDR3 regions. TCRdb re-called the multiplex PCR reads through MiXCR, storing one row per CDR3 protein. The sample consists of 350,000 to 550,000 distinct CDR3 sequences, more than 12% of them appearing once. These data also formed part of another study, on T cells in Graves' hyperthyroidism and ophthalmopathy.

Sequences were derived from peripheral blood mononuclear cells (PBMCs), sampled at new diagnosis, from a patient treated with antithyroid drugs. These receptors were obtained from a woman in her twenties or thirties with Graves disease.

This clonotype has a count of ten or more. The rearrangement links TRBV11-2 to TRBJ2-3, with D possibly being TRBD1 (6 bases). The CDR3 extends over 16 amino acids. V was trimmed by 3 bases and J by 1 base, leaving 14 bases between them. Germline CDR1 SGHAT, CDR2 FQNNGV. The CDR3 DNA is TGTGCCAGCAGCTTTAGGTTCCGGACAGGCACAGATACGCAGTATTTT. Its protein product is CASSFRFRTGTDTQYF.

This clonotype came up many times. The J gene is TRBJ1-2, the V gene TRBV20-1, with 7 bases lining up with TRBD1. With 3 bases clipped from V and 4 bases from J, the junction kept 8 bases outside the gene matches. Germline-derived CDR1 and CDR2 are DFQATT and SNEGSKA (reference sequence). The CDR3 consists of 14 residues. CDR3 residues: CSASPRGGFYGYTF. DNA of the CDR3: TGCAGTGCTAGTCCCAGGGGGGGATTCTATGGCTACACCTTC.

This chain uses TRBV12-5 with TRBJ1-2; D unresolved. Trimming removed 1 base at V and 4 bases at J, with 16 bases between. Per germline, CDR1 LGHNT and CDR2 FRNRAP. This CDR3 region has 16 residues. Written as DNA, the CDR3 is TGTGCTAGTGGTTTGGATCGATCAGACATCTTCTATGGCTACACCTTC. Translated: CASGLDRSDIFYGYTF.